The source of this TCR beta chain is a study of fetal regulatory T cell absence and autoimmunity. Study results and caveats: Pancreas TCRs were oligoclonally enriched versus cord blood, some clones over 80-fold.

Only in-frame clones appear in the TCRdb table, and some are missing; sequencing was by immunoSEQ multiplex PCR. The table includes 95,000 to 100,000 clones, about 78% detected once. The germline V gene encodes CDR1 MRHNA and CDR2 SNTAGT. V was pared by 3 bases and J by 6 bases, with 11 bases between. The CDR3 is 13 amino acids. Notes on this clone: Its cognate antigen is unknown.

The source of this sequence is a male donor with IPEX syndrome. What was sequenced was pancreas tissue. The chain uses TRBV6-4 and TRBJ1-2; D not certain. Here the CDR3 reads CASSDSRVHGYTF. The CDR3 DNA is TGTGCCAGCAGTGATAGTAGGGTACATGGCTACACCTTC.